This T cell receptor (beta chain) came from a study of T cell responses to AZD1222 COVID-19 vaccine. Looking at the study overall: Researchers grouped second doses given at about 4 or about 12 weeks into one pool. Notes on the study in general: Researchers report vaccine-associated CD4 TCRs spanning spike, with dominance at 160-218 and 743-854. There were mostly white British donors and more females than males, and clonal diversity was possibly underestimated.

Germline trimming cut 7 bases from V and 0 bases from J; bases unmatched to any gene: 4. The CDR3 is made up of 15 amino acids. Germline V gene lookup returns CDR1 MNHGY and CDR2 SVAAGI. Method: immunoSEQ multiplex PCR; TCRdb's copy keeps in-frame clones and lacks some. This sample has approximately 170,000 clones, with approximately 90% found just once. Comment on this clone: What it recognizes is unknown.

This sequence was found in an adult in good health. This specimen was peripheral blood, taken on day 0 of AZD1222 vaccination. This chain uses TRBV6-9 with TRBJ1-3; 9 positions match TRBD1. CDR3 region: CASTPGQGSGNTIYF. DNA for the CDR3: TGTGCCAGCACCCCGGGACAGGGCTCTGGAAACACCATATATTTT.